These 10 T cell receptor beta chains originate from one sample sequenced in a study of technical replicates of blood from several donors. TCRdb's table, derived via immunoSEQ multiplex PCR, lists solely in-frame clones and lacks some. The sample records about 84,000 clones, 95% to 98% being singletons. What was sequenced was T cells isolated from PBMCs. The origin of the receptors is a human donor in good health.

The rearrangement links TRBV14 to TRBJ1-1, with TRBD1 matching over 9 bases. The J segment lost 4 bases and the V segment lost 9 bases, leaving 24 bases of the junction unmatched. From germline, CDR1 is SGHDN and CDR2 FVKESK. The CDR3 loop spans 19 amino acids. CDR3 coding DNA: TGTGCCAGGAGCAGAAACACCCGGGACAGGGTAAAATGTTCCACTGAAGCTTTCTTT. As protein: CARSRNTRDRVKCSTEAFF.

The CDR3, as DNA: TGTGCCAGCAGACTAGCCGCCGGGGAGCTGTTTTTT. This gives the protein CASRLAAGELFF. V and J are TRBV6-5 and TRBJ2-2, with a possible D match to TRBD2 (6 bases). In germline, CDR1 is MNHEY, CDR2 SVGAGI. The CDR3 totals 12 residues. The V end was cut by 6 bases, the J end by 6 bases, with 8 bases between.

The chain carries TRBV27 and TRBJ2-7; D not resolved. Trimming removed 2 bases from V and 0 bases from J, with 8 bases in between. The CDR3 is 14 residues long. Germline values: CDR1 MNHEY, CDR2 SMNVEV (reference sequence). The CDR3 protein is CASSLISGSYEQYF. CDR3 DNA: TGTGCCAGCAGTTTAATTTCGGGCTCCTACGAGCAGTACTTC.

The rearrangement links TRBV4-2 to TRBJ2-1; D might be TRBD2 (5 bases). Per germline, CDR1 LGHNA and CDR2 YNFKEQ. This CDR3 has 15 amino acids. V was trimmed by 4 bases and J by 4 bases, leaving 14 bases between them. The CDR3 DNA is TGTGCCAGCAGCCTACTAGTCGGGCAGTACAATGAGCAGTTCTTC. Translating it yields CASSLLVGQYNEQFF.

The chain employs TRBV10-3 and TRBJ1-1; the match to TRBD1 covers 8 bases. Per the germline V gene, CDR1 is ENHRY and CDR2 is SYGVKD. This CDR3 is built from 15 residues. J gave up 10 bases and V 4 bases, and 14 bases lay outside the gene matches. CDR3 in amino acids: CAISGGSDRVSGAFF. In DNA, the CDR3 is TGTGCCATCAGTGGCGGATCGGACAGGGTATCTGGAGCTTTCTTT.

The table lists this clone with a count of one. This rearrangement joins TRBV11-3 to TRBJ2-3; the match to TRBD2 covers 7 bases. The V gene's germline CDR1 is SGHNT and CDR2 YENEEA. The CDR3 runs 15 residues. The trim removed 5 bases at V and 0 bases at J, leaving 5 bases unmatched. The CDR3 coding sequence is TGTGCCAGCAGCGGCTACGGGGGGAGCACAGATACGCAGTATTTT. Translation: CASSGYGGSTDTQYF.

The chain combines TRBV5-6 with TRBJ2-3, with unresolved D. Germline CDR1 reads SGHDT; CDR2 reads YYEEEE. Trimming took 3 bases from V and 4 from J, leaving 3 bases between them. This CDR3 has 11 amino acids. The CDR3 DNA sequence: TGTGCCAGCAGCTCTTCAGATACGCAGTATTTT. This encodes CASSSSDTQYF.

This sequence joins TRBV5-1 and TRBJ1-5; 7 positions agree with TRBD1. This CDR3 spans 17 amino acids. J lost 1 base, V lost 2 bases, and 9 bases had no gene match. CDR1 and CDR2 from the germline V gene are SGHRS and YFSETQ. In DNA, the CDR3 is TGCGCCAGCAGCTTAACTCCCGGGACAGAGAGCAATCAGCCCCAGCATTTT. It encodes CASSLTPGTESNQPQHF.

The V gene is TRBV15, the J gene TRBJ2-5; no clear D gene. Germline loops: CDR1 LNHNV, CDR2 YYDKDF (reference sequence). This CDR3 is built from 14 residues. Trimming removed 0 bases from V and 5 bases from J, with 10 bases in between. CDR3 in DNA: TGTGCCACCAGCAGAGAATCGACACTGGAGACCCAGTACTTC. This translates into CATSRESTLETQYF.

About this clone: An end of the junction does not agree with germline; a read error may underlie this. The chain combines TRBV19 with TRBJ2-2, with D possibly matching TRBD2 (5 bases). Per germline, CDR1 LNHDA and CDR2 SQIVND (reference sequence). This CDR3 has 16 residues. The CDR3 nucleotides read TGCGCCAGTAGTATAAGGTCGGGGTTCGCGTCCGGGGAGCTGTTTTTT. Residues: CASSIRSGFASGELFF.